The clone carrying this T cell receptor (beta chain) has just a few counts. Its antigen is not known. Construction of the TCR beta libraries employed iRepertoire HTBI primers in conjunction with Arm-PCR of CDR3 regions. Via MiXCR, TCRdb re-called the multiplex PCR reads, giving one row per CDR3 protein. The sample includes 600,000 to 650,000 distinct CDR3 sequences, roughly 15% of them seen just once. The data stem from a study of regulatory T cells in long-lasting Graves disease. About the research overall: Those Graves' patients who were newly diagnosed had been on antithyroid drugs under 3 months.

Per the germline V gene, CDR1 is KGHSH and CDR2 is LQKENI. Trimming at V came to 3 bases and at J to 2 bases, leaving 14 bases not matched to a gene. The CDR3 totals 18 residues. Study-wide findings and caveats: Persistent disease exhibited a predilection for TRBV28, TRBJ1-2 and TRBJ2-5. Researchers examined only peripheral blood and not thyroid tissue.

Time point of the sample: newly diagnosed GD, antithyroid drugs for less than 3 months. The TCR library was made from RNA extracted from PBMCs. The same data also went into a second study, on T cells in Graves' hyperthyroidism and ophthalmopathy. As reported in that work: With a median lead of approximately 6 months before onset, the model predicted ophthalmopathy.

Specimen: peripheral blood mononuclear cells (PBMCs), collected at new diagnosis, from a patient treated with antithyroid drugs. This chain links TRBV18 with TRBJ2-3; 7 bases fit TRBD1. The TCR sequence derives from a woman in her 30s with Graves disease. This CDR3 reads CASSPLPDRTATTDTQYF. DNA for the CDR3: TGTGCCAGCTCACCCCTCCCGGACAGGACAGCTACCACAGATACGCAGTATTTT.